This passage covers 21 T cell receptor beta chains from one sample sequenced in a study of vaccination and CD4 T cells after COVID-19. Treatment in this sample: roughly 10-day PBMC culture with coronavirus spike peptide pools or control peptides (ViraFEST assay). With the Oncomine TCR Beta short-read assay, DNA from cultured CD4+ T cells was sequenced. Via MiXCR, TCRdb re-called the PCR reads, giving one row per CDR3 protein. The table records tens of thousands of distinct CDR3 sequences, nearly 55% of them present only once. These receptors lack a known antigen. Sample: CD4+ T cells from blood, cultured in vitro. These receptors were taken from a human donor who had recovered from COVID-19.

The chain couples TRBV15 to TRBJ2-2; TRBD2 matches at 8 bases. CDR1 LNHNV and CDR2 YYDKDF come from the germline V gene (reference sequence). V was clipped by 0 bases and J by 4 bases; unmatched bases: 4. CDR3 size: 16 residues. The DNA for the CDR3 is TGTGCCACCAGCAGAGATCTTGCGGGAGGCACCGGGGAGCTGTTTTTT. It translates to CATSRDLAGGTGELFF.

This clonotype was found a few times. In DNA form, the CDR3 reads TGTGCCAGCAGCTTTGAAGGGAGGGGGACCGGGGAGCTGTTTTTT. This translates into CASSFEGRGTGELFF. The gene calls are TRBV7-2 and TRBJ2-2, with TRBD2 as a possible D gene (7 bases). The CDR3 consists of 15 residues. Germline CDR1 and CDR2: SGHTA and FQGNSA. The V and J ends lost 3 bases and 5 bases respectively, with 13 bases between them.

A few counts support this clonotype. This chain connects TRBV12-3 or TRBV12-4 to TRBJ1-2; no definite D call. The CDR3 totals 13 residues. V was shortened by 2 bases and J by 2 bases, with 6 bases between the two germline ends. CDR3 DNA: TGTGCCAGCAGTTTAACAAGGAACTATGGCTACACCTTC. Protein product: CASSLTRNYGYTF.

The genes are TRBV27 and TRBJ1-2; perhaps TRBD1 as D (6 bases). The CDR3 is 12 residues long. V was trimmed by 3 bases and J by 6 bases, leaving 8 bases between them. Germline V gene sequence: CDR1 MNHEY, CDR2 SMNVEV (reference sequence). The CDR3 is CASSFAGDGYTF. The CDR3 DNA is TGTGCCAGCAGTTTTGCAGGGGATGGCTACACCTTC.

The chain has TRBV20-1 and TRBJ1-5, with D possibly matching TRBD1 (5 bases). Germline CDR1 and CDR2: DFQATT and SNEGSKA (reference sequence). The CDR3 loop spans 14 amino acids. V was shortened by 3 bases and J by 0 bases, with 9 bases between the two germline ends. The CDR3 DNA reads TGCAGTGCTAGCGGGGGGTATAGCAATCAGCCCCAGCATTTT. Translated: CSASGGYSNQPQHF.

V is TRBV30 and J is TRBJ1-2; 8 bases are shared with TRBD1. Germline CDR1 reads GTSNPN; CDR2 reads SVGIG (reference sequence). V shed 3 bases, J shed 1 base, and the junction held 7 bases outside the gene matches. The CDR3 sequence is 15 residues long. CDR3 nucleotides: TGTGCCTGGAGGGACATCGGACAGGGTAACTATGGCTACACCTTC. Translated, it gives CAWRDIGQGNYGYTF. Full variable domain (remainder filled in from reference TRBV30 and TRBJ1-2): SQTIHQWPATLVQPVGSPLSLECTVEGTSNPNLYWYRQAAGRGLQLLFYSVGIGQISSEVPQNLSASRPQDRQFILSSKKLLLSDSGFYLCAWRDIGQGNYGYTFGSGTRLTVV.

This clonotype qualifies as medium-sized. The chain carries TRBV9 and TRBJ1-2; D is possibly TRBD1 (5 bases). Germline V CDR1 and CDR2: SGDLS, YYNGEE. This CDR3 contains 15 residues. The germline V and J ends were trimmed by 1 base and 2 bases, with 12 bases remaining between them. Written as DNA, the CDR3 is TGTGCCAGCAGCGTAAGTGGGACGGTAAACTATGGCTACACCTTC. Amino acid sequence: CASSVSGTVNYGYTF.

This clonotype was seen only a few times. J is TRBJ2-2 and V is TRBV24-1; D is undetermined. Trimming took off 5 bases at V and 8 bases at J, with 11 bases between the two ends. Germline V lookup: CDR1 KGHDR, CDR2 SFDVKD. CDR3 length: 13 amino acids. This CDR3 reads CATSVGISGELFF. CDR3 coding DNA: TGTGCCACCAGTGTAGGGATTTCAGGGGAGCTGTTTTTT.

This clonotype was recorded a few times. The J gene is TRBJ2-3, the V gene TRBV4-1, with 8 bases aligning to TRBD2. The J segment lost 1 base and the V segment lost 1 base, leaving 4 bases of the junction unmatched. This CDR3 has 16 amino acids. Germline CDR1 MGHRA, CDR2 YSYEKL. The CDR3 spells CASSQGLAGRTDTQYF. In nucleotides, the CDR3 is TGCGCCAGCAGCCAAGGGCTAGCGGGCCGCACAGATACGCAGTATTTT.

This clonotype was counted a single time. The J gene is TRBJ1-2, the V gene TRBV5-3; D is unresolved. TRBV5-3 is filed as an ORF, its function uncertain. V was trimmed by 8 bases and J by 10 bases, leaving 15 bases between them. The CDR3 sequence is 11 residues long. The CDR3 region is CASALIGSYTF. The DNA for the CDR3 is TGTGCCAGTGCGTTGATTGGTTCCTACACCTTC.

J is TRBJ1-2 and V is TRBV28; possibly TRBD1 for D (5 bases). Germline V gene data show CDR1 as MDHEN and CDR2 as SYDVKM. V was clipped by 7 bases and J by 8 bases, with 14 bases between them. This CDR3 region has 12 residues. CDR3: CASTIDSSGYTF. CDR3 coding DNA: TGTGCCAGCACCATAGACAGTAGCGGCTACACCTTC.

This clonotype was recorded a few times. The CDR3 DNA reads TGTGCCAGCAGCTTAAGTCCAGGGAAGATCACCGGGGAGCTGTTTTTT. Translating gives CASSLSPGKITGELFF. The J gene is TRBJ2-2, the V gene TRBV11-3; a weak D match, TRBD1 (5 bases). CDR1 SGHNT and CDR2 YENEEA come from the germline V gene. The CDR3 spans 16 residues. Trimming stripped 2 bases from V and 4 bases from J, with 14 bases between.

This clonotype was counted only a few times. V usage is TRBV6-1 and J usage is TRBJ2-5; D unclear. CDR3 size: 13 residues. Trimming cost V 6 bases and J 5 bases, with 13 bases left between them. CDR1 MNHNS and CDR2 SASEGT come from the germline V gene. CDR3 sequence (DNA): TGTGCCAGCAGGGCTGATGGGCAGGAGACCCAGTACTTC. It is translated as CASRADGQETQYF.

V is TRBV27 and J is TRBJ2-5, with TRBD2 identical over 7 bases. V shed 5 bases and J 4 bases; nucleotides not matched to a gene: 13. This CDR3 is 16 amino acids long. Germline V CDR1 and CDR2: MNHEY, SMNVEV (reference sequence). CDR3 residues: CASSRSSGSISETQYF. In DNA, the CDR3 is TGTGCCAGCAGTAGGTCTAGCGGATCAATCTCAGAGACCCAGTACTTC.

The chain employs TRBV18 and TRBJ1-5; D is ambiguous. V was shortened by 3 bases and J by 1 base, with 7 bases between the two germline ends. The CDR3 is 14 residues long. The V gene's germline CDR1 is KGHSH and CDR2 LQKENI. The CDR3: CASSPNGSNQPQHF. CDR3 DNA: TGTGCCAGCTCACCCAATGGGAGCAATCAGCCCCAGCATTTT.

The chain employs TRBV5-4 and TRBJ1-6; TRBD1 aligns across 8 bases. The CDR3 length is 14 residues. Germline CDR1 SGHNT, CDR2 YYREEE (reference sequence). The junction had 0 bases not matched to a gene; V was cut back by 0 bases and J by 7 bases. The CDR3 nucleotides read TGTGCCAGCAGCTTGGGACAGGGGAATTCACCCCTCCACTTT. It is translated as CASSLGQGNSPLHF.

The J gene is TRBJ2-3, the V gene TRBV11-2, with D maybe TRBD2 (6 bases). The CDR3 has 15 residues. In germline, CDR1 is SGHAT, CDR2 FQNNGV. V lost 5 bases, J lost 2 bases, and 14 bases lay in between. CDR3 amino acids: CASSEGLVTTDTQYF. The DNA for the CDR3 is TGTGCCAGCAGCGAGGGACTCGTAACCACAGATACGCAGTATTTT.

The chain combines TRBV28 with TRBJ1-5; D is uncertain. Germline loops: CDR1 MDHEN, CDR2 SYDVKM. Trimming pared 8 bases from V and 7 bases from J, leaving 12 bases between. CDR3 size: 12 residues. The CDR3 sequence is CASAWMEQPQHF. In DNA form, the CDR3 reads TGTGCCAGCGCATGGATGGAACAGCCCCAGCATTTT.

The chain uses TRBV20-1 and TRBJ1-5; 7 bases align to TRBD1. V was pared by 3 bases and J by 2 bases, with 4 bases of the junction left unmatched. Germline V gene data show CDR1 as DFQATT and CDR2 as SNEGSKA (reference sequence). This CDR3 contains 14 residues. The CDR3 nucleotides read TGCAGTGCTAGCTACAGGGGTGGCAATCAGCCCCAGCATTTT. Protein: CSASYRGGNQPQHF.

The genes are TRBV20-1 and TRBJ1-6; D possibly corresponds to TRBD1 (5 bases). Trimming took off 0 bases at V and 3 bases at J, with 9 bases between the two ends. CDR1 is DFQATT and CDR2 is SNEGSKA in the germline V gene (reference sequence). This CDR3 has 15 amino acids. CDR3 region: CSAREVGGYNSPLHF. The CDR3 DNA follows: TGCAGTGCTAGAGAGGTCGGGGGCTATAATTCACCCCTCCACTTT.

The CDR3 DNA sequence: TGTGCCAGCACCAGGGGCCCCGCACAAGAGACCCAGTACTTC. The encoded protein is CASTRGPAQETQYF. The chain has TRBV2 and TRBJ2-5, with D maybe TRBD1 (6 bases). With 7 bases removed from V and 2 bases from J, the gap between germline ends came to 14 bases. The CDR3 is 14 amino acids. The germline gives CDR1 SNHLY, CDR2 FYNNEI.